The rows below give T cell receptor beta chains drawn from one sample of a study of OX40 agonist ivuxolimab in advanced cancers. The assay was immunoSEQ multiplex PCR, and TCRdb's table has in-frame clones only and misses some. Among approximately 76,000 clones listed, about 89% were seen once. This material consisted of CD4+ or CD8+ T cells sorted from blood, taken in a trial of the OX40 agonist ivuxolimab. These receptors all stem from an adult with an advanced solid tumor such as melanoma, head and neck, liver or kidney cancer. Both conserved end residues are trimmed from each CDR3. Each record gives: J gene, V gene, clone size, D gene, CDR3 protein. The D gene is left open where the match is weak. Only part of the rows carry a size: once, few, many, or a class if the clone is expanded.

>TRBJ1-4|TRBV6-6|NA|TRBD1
ASRQGSNEKLF
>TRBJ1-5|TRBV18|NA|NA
ASSPGTFSNQPQH
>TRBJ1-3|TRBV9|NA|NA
ASSVGNWGAGSSGNTIY
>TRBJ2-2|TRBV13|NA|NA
ASSLGVGGELF
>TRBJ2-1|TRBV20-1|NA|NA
SARKPDEQF
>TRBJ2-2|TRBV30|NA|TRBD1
AWRGLYRDRGLGELF
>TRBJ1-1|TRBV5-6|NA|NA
ASSLRVFGTEAF
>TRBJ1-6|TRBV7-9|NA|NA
ASSLGPEDNSPLH
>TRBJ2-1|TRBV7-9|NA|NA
ASNLKGRGTYNEQF
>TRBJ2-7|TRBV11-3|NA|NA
ASSPEGQDFYEQY
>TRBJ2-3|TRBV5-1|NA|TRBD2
ASSLAPLAGVGTDTQY
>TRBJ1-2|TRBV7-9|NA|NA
ASGNPNLRGMVPYGYT
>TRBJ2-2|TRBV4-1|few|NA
ASSQVQATGELF
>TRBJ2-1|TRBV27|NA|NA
ASTLGGGDEQF
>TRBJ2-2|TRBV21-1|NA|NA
ASSNRGPARTGELF
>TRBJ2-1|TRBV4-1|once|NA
ASSQGGFEQF
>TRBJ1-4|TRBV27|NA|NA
ASSLLWGPATNEKLF
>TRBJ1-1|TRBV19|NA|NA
ASSIGSVNTEAF
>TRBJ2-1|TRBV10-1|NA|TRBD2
ASSPGLAVAQF
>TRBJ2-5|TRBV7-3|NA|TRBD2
ASSAVAGVIGETQY
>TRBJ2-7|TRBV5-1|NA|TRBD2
ASSLAATDGGAYEQY
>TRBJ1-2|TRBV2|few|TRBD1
ASSGTGVRGYT
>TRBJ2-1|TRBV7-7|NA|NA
ASSLASQGTEQF
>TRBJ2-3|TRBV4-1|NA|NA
ASSQERDTQY
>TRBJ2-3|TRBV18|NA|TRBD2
ASSPRAGYTDTQY
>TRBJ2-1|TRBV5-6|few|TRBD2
ASSFRLAGGPFYNEQF
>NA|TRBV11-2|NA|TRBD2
ASRGGLAGSRYEQY
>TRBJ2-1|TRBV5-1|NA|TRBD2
ASSFLTSGINEQF
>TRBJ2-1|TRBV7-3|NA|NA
ASSPRGRGPTYNEQF
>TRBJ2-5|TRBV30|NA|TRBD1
AWDRGYQETQY
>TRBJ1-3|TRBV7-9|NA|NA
ASSLAPGANSGNTIY
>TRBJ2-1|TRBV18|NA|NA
ASSVTYNEQF
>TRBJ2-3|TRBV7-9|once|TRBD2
ASSFSGSVADTQY
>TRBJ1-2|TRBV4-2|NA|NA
ASSLVNRHGYT
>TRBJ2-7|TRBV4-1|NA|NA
ASSQDQGTYEQY
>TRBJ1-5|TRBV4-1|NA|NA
ASSQEQGYSNQPQH
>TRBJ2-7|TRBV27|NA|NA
ASSLTGQLIYEQY
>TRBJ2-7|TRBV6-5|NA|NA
ASSYSGGSYEQY
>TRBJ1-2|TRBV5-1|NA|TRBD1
ASSLVGTGDVWNGYT
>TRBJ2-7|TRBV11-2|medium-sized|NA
ASSLDLGSSYEQY
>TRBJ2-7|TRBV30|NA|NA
AWSVGGYYEQY
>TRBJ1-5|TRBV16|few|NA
ASSQGNNQPQH
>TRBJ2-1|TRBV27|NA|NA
AIVVGGEQF
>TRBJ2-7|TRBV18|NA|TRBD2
ASSFGLVAYYEQY
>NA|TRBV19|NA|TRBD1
ASSIEAGRGSYEQY
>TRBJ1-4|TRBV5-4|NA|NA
ASSLAHGPNEKLF
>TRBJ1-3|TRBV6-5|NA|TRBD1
ASSYDRVADTIY
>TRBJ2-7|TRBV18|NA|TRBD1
ASVGQESYEQY
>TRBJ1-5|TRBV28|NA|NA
ASSFVTAINQPQH
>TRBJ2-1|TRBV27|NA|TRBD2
ASSTGLAIEQF
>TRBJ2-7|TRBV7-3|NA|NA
ASSLYVEYEQY
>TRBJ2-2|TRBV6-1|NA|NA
ASSESHLGTGELF
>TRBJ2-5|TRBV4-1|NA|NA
ASSQERLPQETQY
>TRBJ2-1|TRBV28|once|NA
ASSPPPGSYNEQF
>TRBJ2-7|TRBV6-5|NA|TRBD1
ASSYSEGQGGGEQY
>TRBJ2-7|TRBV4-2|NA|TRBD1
ASSPRDRTYEQY